This TCR beta chain emerged from a study of blood T cells in healthy people across ages. The CDR3 is made up of 15 amino acids. The V end was cut by 0 bases, the J end by 3 bases, with 11 bases between. Germline lookup yields CDR1 ENHRY and CDR2 SYGVKD. Of note for this clonotype: Its specificity is unknown.

A second PCR, run for about 7 to 12 cycles, used a sample-barcoded 5' primer plus a J-beta primer mix. TCRdb re-called the 5' RACE reads with MiXCR, one entry per CDR3 protein. The sample lists hundreds of thousands of distinct CDR3 sequences, more than 40% occurring once. Each donor was a healthy Caucasian individual from Russia, aged roughly 6 to 100. Study-wide findings and caveats: Significant beta diversity loss was already apparent by age roughly 40, declining roughly linearly. Relative to aged donors, long-lived donors carried more naive CD4+ cells and displayed higher diversity.

The receptor's source is a man in his sixties in good health. The sequencing input was blood. This chain links TRBV10-3 with TRBJ1-2; D call uncertain. CDR3 amino acids: CAISESARPDYGYTF. Here the CDR3 DNA reads TGTGCCATCAGTGAGTCAGCAAGGCCAGACTATGGCTACACCTTC.